This T cell receptor (beta chain) was profiled in a study of shared clonotypes between healthy human individuals. Comment on this clone: Its antigen is still unknown.

Selected positively for CCR7 and CD45RO-negative, naive CD8 cells excluded terminally differentiated effector memory CD45RA+ cells. Profiling relied on immunoSEQ multiplex PCR, and the TCRdb table lists in-frame clones only, not all of them. The data hold some 2 million clones, with about 95% observed a single time. V trimming: 5 bases; J trimming: 4 bases; junction bases outside the gene matches: 10. The germline gives CDR1 SEHNR, CDR2 FQNEAQ (reference sequence). The CDR3 has 15 residues. Notes on the study in general: Lower generation probabilities were found for non-shared clonotypes than for those shared by all four donors.

This clonotype was obtained from a man between 18 and 29 years old in good health. The chain recombines TRBV7-9 with TRBJ2-5; 7 nucleotides line up with TRBD2. Sequenced input: naive CD8+ T cells sorted from blood. The CDR3 region is CASSQLGLDGETQYF. CDR3 in DNA: TGTGCCAGCAGCCAACTCGGACTAGACGGAGAGACCCAGTACTTC.